The rows below give T cell receptor beta chains drawn from one sample of a study of blood T cells in healthy people across ages. MiXCR was run by TCRdb on the 5' RACE reads, yielding one entry per CDR3 protein. The sample has around 1,900,000 distinct CDR3 sequences; about two fifths are singletons. The sample was blood. The receptors come from a human donor in good health. CDR3s include the opening cysteine and the closing phenylalanine or tryptophan. The D gene is left open where the match is weak. For some rows the clone size is stated as once, few or many, or as a class when expanded; others skip it.

J gene | V gene | D gene | clone size | CDR3 protein | CDR3 DNA
TRBJ2-7 | TRBV7-8 | TRBD1 | few | CASSSSGGLILTYEQYF | TGTGCCAGCAGCTCTTCAGGGGGTCTAATTTTAACCTACGAGCAGTACTTC
TRBJ2-7 | TRBV7-2 | . | . | CASSFDGYNEQYF | TGTGCCAGCAGCTTCGACGGTTACAATGAGCAGTACTTC
TRBJ1-1 | TRBV7-2 | . | . | CASSLVPQGQWNTEAFF | TGTGCCAGCAGCCTAGTCCCACAGGGCCAGTGGAACACTGAAGCTTTCTTT
TRBJ2-6 | TRBV11-2 | . | . | CASSPWEGGRQTQLGANVLTF | TGTGCCAGCAGCCCCTGGGAGGGGGGCCGCCAAACCCAACTCGGGGCCAACGTCCTGACTTTC
TRBJ2-1 | TRBV20-1 | . | . | CSAGEAPPGTTKVYNEQFF | TGCAGTGCTGGAGAGGCCCCTCCCGGGACAACAAAAGTCTACAATGAGCAGTTCTTC
TRBJ1-2 | TRBV7-2 | TRBD1 | . | CASSSYVGQGKGYTF | TGTGCCAGCAGCTCGTACGTCGGACAGGGGAAGGGCTACACCTTC
TRBJ2-1 | TRBV11-1 | TRBD1 | . | CASSLEWGQGLKGQFF | TGTGCCAGCAGCTTAGAATGGGGACAGGGGTTGAAGGGGCAGTTCTTC
TRBJ1-2 | TRBV7-9 | TRBD1 | few | CASSSSGQGAFGYTF | TGTGCCAGCAGCTCCTCGGGACAGGGGGCTTTTGGCTACACCTTC
TRBJ1-6 | TRBV20-1 | . | . | CSALTRSSYNSPLHF | TGCAGTGCCCTGACACGTAGCTCCTATAATTCACCCCTCCACTTT
TRBJ2-7 | TRBV18 | TRBD1 | few | CASSSDRELYEQYF | TGTGCCAGCTCGTCAGACAGGGAGCTCTACGAGCAGTACTTC
TRBJ2-1 | TRBV20-1 | . | . | CSARDSGVTFYNEQFF | TGCAGTGCTAGAGACTCGGGGGTTACCTTTTACAATGAGCAGTTCTTC
TRBJ1-5 | TRBV12-3/TRBV12-4 | . | . | CASTGPYSNQPQHF | TGTGCCAGCACAGGGCCTTATAGCAATCAGCCCCAGCATTTT
TRBJ1-2 | TRBV28 | . | few | CASSSALRDISGYTF | TGTGCCAGCAGTTCCGCCCTTAGGGACATCTCTGGCTACACCTTC
TRBJ2-7 | TRBV4-2 | . | . | CASSLEYGPEYTYEQYF | TGTGCCAGCAGCCTTGAGTATGGACCAGAATACACCTACGAGCAGTACTTC
TRBJ2-1 | TRBV7-3 | . | . | CASSPQTRNEQFF | TGTGCCAGCAGCCCCCAGACACGCAATGAGCAGTTCTTC
TRBJ2-3 | TRBV29-1 | . | . | CSVLQRTDTQYF | TGCAGCGTTTTACAGCGCACAGATACGCAGTATTTT
TRBJ2-1 | TRBV20-1 | . | few | CSASGEPSSYNEQFF | TGCAGTGCTAGTGGGGAGCCCAGCTCCTACAATGAGCAGTTCTTC
TRBJ1-2 | TRBV6-2/TRBV6-3 | . | . | CASGPRVSNYGYTF | TGTGCCAGCGGCCCCAGGGTCTCTAACTATGGCTACACCTTC
TRBJ1-1 | TRBV10-3 | . | few | CAISPAEGTEAFF | TGTGCCATCAGTCCAGCTGAAGGGACTGAAGCTTTCTTT
TRBJ2-3 | TRBV9 | . | . | CASSVTGTNSHTDTQYF | TGTGCCAGCAGCGTTACTGGCACCAACTCCCACACAGATACGCAGTATTTT
TRBJ2-7 | TRBV5-1 | . | . | CASCHSSGYEQYF | TGCGCCAGTTGCCATTCTTCAGGTTACGAGCAGTACTTC
TRBJ2-2 | TRBV7-2 | . | once | CASSLIVPGELFF | TGTGCCAGCAGCTTAATAGTACCCGGGGAGCTGTTTTTT
TRBJ2-5 | TRBV4-2 | TRBD1 | . | CASSQTAGTGKETRYF | TGTGCCAGCAGCCAAACGGCCGGGACAGGGAAAGAGACCCGGTACTTC
TRBJ1-6 | TRBV27 | TRBD1 | few | CASSEDRVRSPLHF | TGTGCCAGCAGCGAGGACAGGGTCCGATCACCCCTCCACTTT
TRBJ1-1 | TRBV5-6 | . | . | CASSLRRIEAFF | TGTGCCAGCAGCTTGAGGCGGATTGAAGCTTTCTTT
TRBJ2-1 | TRBV29-1 | . | . | CSGKRGNEQFF | TGCAGCGGGAAGAGGGGCAATGAGCAGTTCTTC
TRBJ2-1 | TRBV3-1 | . | few | CASSQDRGVGSYNEQFF | TGTGCCAGCAGCCAAGACCGGGGCGTAGGGTCCTACAATGAGCAGTTCTTC
TRBJ1-2 | TRBV4-3 | TRBD1 | few | CANSQGLSRGRGYTF | TGCGCCAACAGCCAAGGTCTGTCCAGGGGGCGAGGTTACACCTTC
TRBJ1-5 | TRBV12-5 | . | . | CASGLGKRGNQPEHF | TGTGCTAGTGGTTTGGGAAAGAGGGGGAATCAGCCTGAGCATTTT
TRBJ1-1 | TRBV12-3/TRBV12-4 | TRBD1 | few | CASSSRTGAEAFF | TGTGCCAGCAGTTCACGGACAGGGGCTGAAGCTTTCTTT
TRBJ2-3 | TRBV24-1 | . | . | CATSDGGADTQYF | TGTGCCACCAGTGATGGGGGAGCAGATACGCAGTATTTT
TRBJ2-1 | TRBV29-1 | . | . | CSVDGGPLNPYNEQFF | TGCAGCGTTGACGGCGGGCCCTTGAATCCCTACAATGAGCAGTTCTTC
TRBJ1-5 | TRBV6-2/TRBV6-3 | . | once | CASSPTTRGQPQHF | TGTGCCAGCAGCCCAACGACTAGGGGTCAGCCCCAGCATTTT
TRBJ1-2 | TRBV2 | TRBD1 | . | CASSGPSGGEGYTF | TGTGCCAGCAGCGGGCCTTCAGGGGGCGAAGGCTACACCTTC
TRBJ1-2 | TRBV12-3/TRBV12-4 | . | many | CASSLYRFYGYTF | TGTGCCAGCAGCCTTTACCGATTCTATGGCTACACCTTC